The TCR beta chain described here comes from a study of T cell changes during pregnancy in multiple sclerosis. V was cut by 2 bases and J by 2 bases, with 10 bases left in between. In germline, CDR1 is GTSNPN, CDR2 SVGIG (reference sequence). This CDR3 has 14 residues. The data were produced by immunoSEQ multiplex PCR, yet TCRdb's version contains in-frame clones alone and is incomplete. Of around 100,000 clones listed, roughly 92% are singletons. The chain recombines TRBV30 with TRBJ1-3; D not certain. The receptor's source is a female donor with multiple sclerosis, enrolled in a pregnancy study. The sequences come from peripheral blood, collected in the third trimester of pregnancy. CDR3 nucleotide sequence: TGTGCCTGGAGTCAAGAGCCCCCTGGAAACACCATATATTTT. Protein product: CAWSQEPPGNTIYF. The full variable domain, in which reference TRBV30 and TRBJ1-3 provide the parts outside the CDR3, is SQTIHQWPATLVQPVGSPLSLECTVEGTSNPNLYWYRQAAGRGLQLLFYSVGIGQISSEVPQNLSASRPQDRQFILSSKKLLLSDSGFYLCAWSQEPPGNTIYFGEGSWLTVV.